One and the same sample provided the 28 T cell receptor beta chains below, sequenced in a study of blood T cells in healthy people across ages. It was with a sample-barcoded 5' primer and a J-beta primer mix that a second PCR of roughly 7 to 12 cycles was run. TCRdb reanalysed the 5' RACE reads using MiXCR and keeps one entry per CDR3 protein. The data contain 660,000 or so distinct CDR3 sequences, 58% of them seen just once; the ten biggest clones take up over 30%. Sequenced material: blood. The receptors stem from a man in his sixties in good health.

In this sample, this clonotype turned up many times. The chain joins TRBV29-1 to TRBJ2-5; D is ambiguous. Per germline, CDR1 SQVTM and CDR2 ANQGSEA. CDR3 length: 12 amino acids. V shed 0 bases and J shed 2 bases, with 4 bases lying between them. CDR3 bases: TGCAGCGTTGAAGAGGCTCAAGAGACCCAGTACTTC. It translates to CSVEEAQETQYF.

The chain has TRBV3-1 and TRBJ2-5; maybe TRBD2 (5 bases). The J call is uncertain, as TRBJ2-7 better fits the DNA end. CDR1 and CDR2 (germline): LGHDT, YNNKEL (reference sequence). The CDR3 is 14 amino acids. The CDR3 reads CASSQGRTPSEQYF. Here the CDR3 DNA reads TGTGCCAGCAGCCAAGGCCGGACTCCATCCGAGCAGTACTTC.

J is TRBJ2-7 and V is TRBV28; perhaps TRBD2 as D (5 bases). This CDR3 is 15 amino acids long. V dropped 4 bases and J dropped 0 bases, with 13 bases sitting between them. Germline loops: CDR1 MDHEN, CDR2 SYDVKM. CDR3 sequence (DNA): TGTGCCAGCAGTTCGAGGGCCAGCGGCTCCTACGAGCAGTACTTC. Translated, it gives CASSSRASGSYEQYF.

The gene calls are TRBV28 and TRBJ2-4; D is perhaps TRBD2 (6 bases). V was shortened by 3 bases and J by 4 bases, with 13 bases between the two germline ends. Germline V gene data show CDR1 as MDHEN and CDR2 as SYDVKM. This CDR3 region has 15 residues. In DNA form, the CDR3 reads TGTGCCAGCAGTTTCGGGGGTGGAATGAAAAACATTCAGTACTTC. Amino acid sequence: CASSFGGGMKNIQYF.

The rearrangement links TRBV12-3 or TRBV12-4 to TRBJ1-2; D is possibly TRBD1 (6 bases). With 7 bases removed from V and 7 bases from J, the gap between germline ends came to 13 bases. The CDR3 is 12 amino acids. The CDR3 here is CASTPGEGGYTF. The CDR3 nucleotides are TGTGCCAGCACCCCAGGGGAGGGTGGCTACACCTTC.

The J gene is TRBJ2-3, the V gene TRBV10-3, with TRBD2 matching 10 bases. This CDR3 is built from 15 residues. The J segment lost 6 bases and the V segment lost 1 base, leaving 4 bases of the junction unmatched. Germline assignment: CDR1 ENHRY and CDR2 SYGVKD. CDR3 amino acids: CAISEWTSGGDTQYF. The CDR3 DNA reads TGTGCCATCAGTGAGTGGACTAGCGGCGGGGATACGCAGTATTTT.

The chain employs TRBV15 and TRBJ1-1; tentative D call: TRBD1 (5 bases). This CDR3 has 14 residues. Germline CDR1 and CDR2: LNHNV and YYDKDF (reference sequence). The germline V and J ends were trimmed by 3 bases and 4 bases, with 12 bases remaining between them. In DNA form, the CDR3 reads TGTGCCACCAGCAGGGCTGTTGGGGGCACTGAAGCTTTCTTT. Translated, it gives CATSRAVGGTEAFF.

The chain employs TRBV20-1 and TRBJ2-3; a possible D gene is TRBD2 (7 bases). From germline, CDR1 is DFQATT and CDR2 SNEGSKA (reference sequence). Trimming stripped 5 bases from V and 1 base from J, with 16 bases between. The length of the CDR3 is 15 residues. CDR3 amino acids: CSAERGGGGTDTQYF. The CDR3 DNA follows: TGCAGTGCTGAAAGAGGCGGGGGCGGCACAGATACGCAGTATTTT.

The chain employs TRBV7-8 and TRBJ2-3; D might be TRBD1 (6 bases). Trimming took 1 base from V and 7 from J, leaving 12 bases between them. Germline CDR1 SGHVS, CDR2 FQNEAQ. The CDR3 runs to 14 residues. CDR3 nucleotide sequence: TGTGCCAGCAGCTTAGATGCCAGGGGAAATACGCAGTATTTT. Translated: CASSLDARGNTQYF.

The rearrangement links TRBV5-1 to TRBJ2-5, with 8 bases identical to TRBD1. The CDR3 spans 15 residues. The trim removed 2 bases at V and 3 bases at J, leaving 6 bases unmatched. CDR1 is SGHRS, CDR2 YFSETQ, per germline. In DNA, the CDR3 is TGCGCCAGCAGCTTTGCAGGGGGCAGGGAAGAGACCCAGTACTTC. This gives the protein CASSFAGGREETQYF.

The gene calls are TRBV29-1 and TRBJ2-2; D remains ambiguous. The CDR3 runs to 14 residues. Germline loops: CDR1 SQVTM, CDR2 ANQGSEA. The V end was cut by 4 bases, the J end by 7 bases, with 16 bases between. The DNA for the CDR3 is TGCAGCGTTGTCCAGCCCAGTTATCACGGGGAGCTGTTTTTT. This encodes CSVVQPSYHGELFF.

The chain uses TRBV9 and TRBJ1-6, with D unclear. The CDR3 length is 16 residues. Germline V gene sequence: CDR1 SGDLS, CDR2 YYNGEE. V was trimmed by 4 bases and J by 6 bases, leaving 17 bases between them. The CDR3 loop is CASSRSWSGSNSPLHF. The CDR3 nucleotides read TGTGCCAGCAGCCGCTCTTGGTCGGGTTCTAATTCACCCCTCCACTTT.

This clonotype was seen only a few times. This rearrangement joins TRBV6-2 or TRBV6-3 to TRBJ2-1; 9 bases align to TRBD1. Germline V gene lookup returns CDR1 MNHEY and CDR2 SVGEGT. The CDR3 spans 14 residues. V lost 5 bases, J lost 5 bases, and 4 bases stayed unmatched. CDR3 coding DNA: TGTGCCAGCAGTAGGGACAGGGCCAACAATGAGCAGTTCTTC. The encoded protein is CASSRDRANNEQFF.

The chain uses TRBV15 and TRBJ2-5; no clear D gene. The V end lost 5 bases, the J end lost 4 bases, and 17 bases lay between the germline ends. Germline CDR1 LNHNV, CDR2 YYDKDF (reference sequence). The CDR3 is 15 amino acids. Written as DNA, the CDR3 is TGTGCCACCAGCGTCAGGTGGGGTTCGGCAGAGACCCAGTACTTC. Protein: CATSVRWGSAETQYF.

This clonotype occurred a few times. The chain has TRBV6-6 and TRBJ1-4; tentative D call: TRBD1 (5 bases). Germline-derived CDR1 and CDR2 are MNHNY and SVGAGI (reference sequence). The V gene lost 2 bases and the J gene lost 0 bases, with 10 bases spanning the gap. The CDR3 is made up of 16 amino acids. This CDR3 reads CASSYAGDATNEKLFF. The CDR3 nucleotides are TGTGCCAGCAGTTACGCGGGGGACGCAACTAATGAAAAACTGTTTTTT.

This sequence joins TRBV5-1 and TRBJ2-6, with TRBD1 identical over 10 bases. With V trimmed by 1 base and J by 2 bases, 9 bases remained unmatched. Germline values: CDR1 SGHRS, CDR2 YFSETQ. The CDR3 sequence is 19 residues long. The CDR3 region is CASSLPGTGATTGANVLTF. CDR3 DNA: TGCGCCAGCAGCTTGCCCGGGACAGGGGCAACGACTGGGGCCAACGTCCTGACTTTC.

J is TRBJ2-3 and V is TRBV3-1, with 12 bases matching TRBD2. CDR3 length: 20 residues. The V gene end was trimmed by 0 bases and the J gene end by 0 bases; junction bases not matched to a gene: 10. Germline V CDR1 and CDR2: LGHDT, YNNKEL (reference sequence). This CDR3 is CASSQDRTSGVVSSTDTQYF. The CDR3 nucleotides read TGTGCCAGCAGCCAAGATAGGACTAGCGGGGTCGTCTCTAGCACAGATACGCAGTATTTT.

This clonotype was detected only a few times. For the CDR3, the DNA is TGTGCCAGCAGTACCCCCTCGCCCACTAGCGGGGTATACAATGAGCAGTTCTTC. Translated: CASSTPSPTSGVYNEQFF. V and J are TRBV6-1 and TRBJ2-1, with 10 bases lining up with TRBD2. Trimming removed 5 bases from V and 4 bases from J; junction bases left unmatched: 14. The V gene's germline CDR1 is MNHNS and CDR2 SASEGT. This CDR3 has 18 amino acids.

The V call is TRBV27, the J call TRBJ2-5; 10 nucleotides agree with TRBD2. J gave up 5 bases and V 5 bases, and 11 bases lay outside the gene matches. CDR1 is MNHEY, CDR2 SMNVEV, per germline (reference sequence). The CDR3 contains 16 residues. Here the CDR3 DNA reads TGTGCCAGCAGTCCCCGTGGGCTAGCGGGGGTGGAGACCCAGTACTTC. Translating it yields CASSPRGLAGVETQYF.

The J gene is TRBJ2-5, the V gene TRBV11-2, with 7 bases fitting TRBD1. The CDR3 runs 16 residues. CDR1 is SGHAT, CDR2 FQNNGV, per germline. Trimming at V came to 6 bases and at J to 4 bases, leaving 14 bases not matched to a gene. The CDR3 coding sequence is TGTGCCAGCAGGGCCTCCTACAGGGGATTAAGAGAGACCCAGTACTTC. Amino acid sequence: CASRASYRGLRETQYF.

V gene TRBV19 combines with J gene TRBJ2-1, with D possibly called TRBD1 or TRBD2 (6 bases each). The CDR3 covers 12 residues. V gave up 10 bases and J gave up 4 bases, with 11 bases separating them. Per the germline V gene, CDR1 is LNHDA and CDR2 is SQIVND (reference sequence). In DNA, the CDR3 is TGTGCCACCCTAGGGGGGTACAATGAGCAGTTCTTC. This encodes CATLGGYNEQFF. The full variable domain, completed using reference TRBV19 and TRBJ2-1, is DGGITQSPKYLFRKEGQNVTLSCEQNLNHDAMYWYRQDPGQGLRLIYYSQIVNDFQKGDIAEGYSVSREKKESFPLTVTSAQKNPTAFYLCATLGGYNEQFFGPGTRLTVL.

The gene calls are TRBV20-1 and TRBJ2-1; D not resolved. The V gene lost 3 bases and the J gene lost 9 bases, with 12 bases spanning the gap. This CDR3 comprises 12 residues. Germline-derived CDR1 and CDR2 are DFQATT and SNEGSKA (reference sequence). The CDR3 DNA sequence: TGCAGTGCTAGGATGGTATGGTCTGAGCAGTTCTTC. Translating gives CSARMVWSEQFF.

This clonotype has only a few counts. V and J are TRBV29-1 and TRBJ2-3; 7 bases are a match to TRBD1. This CDR3 is built from 20 residues. Germline V gene lookup returns CDR1 SQVTM and CDR2 ANQGSEA. V was pared by 2 bases and J by 0 bases, with 20 bases of the junction left unmatched. The CDR3 DNA is TGCAGCGTTGAACCCCGCGGACAGGCTTCCACTGATCTTAGCACAGATACGCAGTATTTT. Translation gives CSVEPRGQASTDLSTDTQYF.

The sample holds a few counts of this clonotype. CDR3 bases: TGTGCCAGCAGCTTAGCTTTCGGGCCCTCCTACGAGCAGTACTTC. This encodes CASSLAFGPSYEQYF. This sequence joins TRBV7-6 and TRBJ2-7, with unresolved D. With 0 bases removed from V and 0 bases from J, the gap between germline ends came to 9 bases. The germline CDR1 and CDR2 sequences are SGHVS and FNYEAQ. The CDR3 is 15 amino acids.

The chain recombines TRBV20-1 with TRBJ2-3; D uncertain. V shed 4 bases and J shed 0 bases, with 5 bases lying between them. Per the germline V gene, CDR1 is DFQATT and CDR2 is SNEGSKA (reference sequence). There are 12 residues in the CDR3. CDR3 loop: CSATESTDTQYF. The CDR3, as DNA: TGCAGTGCTACCGAAAGCACAGATACGCAGTATTTT.

The J gene is TRBJ2-1, the V gene TRBV7-8; possibly TRBD1 for D (6 bases). The J call may not be correct, given that the DNA end is closer to TRBJ2-7. Germline CDR1 reads SGHVS; CDR2 reads FQNEAQ. The CDR3 runs 16 residues. The chain's CDR3 is CASSTYRVGSYNEQYF. In nucleotides, the CDR3 is TGTGCCAGCAGCACTTACAGGGTGGGCTCCTACAATGAGCAGTACTTC.

In this sample, this clonotype turned up once. The V call is TRBV7-9, the J call TRBJ2-1; TRBD1 might be the D (6 bases). This CDR3 is 16 amino acids long. Per germline, CDR1 SEHNR and CDR2 FQNEAQ (reference sequence). Deletions cut 4 bases from V and 0 bases from J, with 13 bases between. The chain's CDR3 is CASSYLRQVSYNEQFF. The CDR3 nucleotides are TGTGCCAGCAGCTATCTCCGACAGGTCTCCTACAATGAGCAGTTCTTC.

This chain connects TRBV27 to TRBJ2-1, with 10 positions matching TRBD1. The germline V gene encodes CDR1 MNHEY and CDR2 SMNVEV (reference sequence). The junction had 12 bases not matched to a gene; V was cut back by 4 bases and J by 12 bases. This CDR3 is 15 amino acids long. The CDR3 protein is CASSSRDRGREWQFF. The CDR3 DNA sequence: TGTGCCAGCAGTTCCCGGGACAGGGGTCGGGAATGGCAGTTCTTC.